A single T cell receptor beta chain is shown here with its context. This sample is drawn from a study of T cell changes during pregnancy in multiple sclerosis. This table comes from immunoSEQ multiplex PCR, and its TCRdb copy is limited to in-frame clones, with some not included. The sample shows about 40,000 clones, 75% to 90% of them seen only once. Germline-derived CDR1 and CDR2 are SGHTA and FQGTGA. V lost 9 bases and J lost 4, with 21 bases in between. The CDR3 contains 15 residues. The specimen was peripheral blood, collected in the first trimester of pregnancy. The sequence came from a female donor in good health, enrolled as a control in a pregnancy study. The chain carries TRBV7-3 and TRBJ1-2; D remains ambiguous. CDR3 sequence: CASPHSTFLLYGYTF. CDR3 DNA: TGTGCCAGTCCCCACTCCACCTTTCTTCTCTATGGCTACACCTTC.